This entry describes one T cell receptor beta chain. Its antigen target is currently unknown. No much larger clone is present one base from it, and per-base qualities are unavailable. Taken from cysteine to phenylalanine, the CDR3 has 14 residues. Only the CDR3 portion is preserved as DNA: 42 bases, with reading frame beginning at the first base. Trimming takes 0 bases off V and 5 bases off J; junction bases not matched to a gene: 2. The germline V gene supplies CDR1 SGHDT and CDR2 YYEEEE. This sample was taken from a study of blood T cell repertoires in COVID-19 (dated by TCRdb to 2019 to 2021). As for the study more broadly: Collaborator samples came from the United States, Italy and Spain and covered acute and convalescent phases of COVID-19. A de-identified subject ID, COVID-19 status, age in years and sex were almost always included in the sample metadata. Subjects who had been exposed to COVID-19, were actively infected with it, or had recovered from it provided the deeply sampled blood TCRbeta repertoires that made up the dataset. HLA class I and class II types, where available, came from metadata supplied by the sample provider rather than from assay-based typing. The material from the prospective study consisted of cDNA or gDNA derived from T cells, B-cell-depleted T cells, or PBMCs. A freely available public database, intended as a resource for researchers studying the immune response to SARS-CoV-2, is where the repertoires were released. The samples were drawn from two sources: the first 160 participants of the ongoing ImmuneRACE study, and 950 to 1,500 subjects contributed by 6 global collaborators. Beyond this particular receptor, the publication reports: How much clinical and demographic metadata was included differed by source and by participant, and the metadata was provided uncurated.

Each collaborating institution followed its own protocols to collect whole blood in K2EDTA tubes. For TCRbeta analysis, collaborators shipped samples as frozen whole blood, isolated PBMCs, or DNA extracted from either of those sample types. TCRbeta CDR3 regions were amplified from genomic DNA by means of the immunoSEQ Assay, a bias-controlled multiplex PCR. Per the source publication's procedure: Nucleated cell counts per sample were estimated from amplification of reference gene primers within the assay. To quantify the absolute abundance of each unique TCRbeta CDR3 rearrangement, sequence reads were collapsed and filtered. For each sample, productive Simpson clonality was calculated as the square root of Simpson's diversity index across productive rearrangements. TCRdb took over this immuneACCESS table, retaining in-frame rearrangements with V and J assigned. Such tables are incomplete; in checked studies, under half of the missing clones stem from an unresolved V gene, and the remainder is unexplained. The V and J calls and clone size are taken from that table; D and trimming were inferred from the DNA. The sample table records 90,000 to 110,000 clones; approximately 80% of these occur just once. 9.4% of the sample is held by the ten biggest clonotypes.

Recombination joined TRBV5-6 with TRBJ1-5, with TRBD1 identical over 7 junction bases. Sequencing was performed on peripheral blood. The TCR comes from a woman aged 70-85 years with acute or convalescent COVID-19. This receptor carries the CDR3 CASSLGDRDQPQHF. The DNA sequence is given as TGTGCCAGCAGCTTGGGAGACAGGGATCAGCCCCAGCATTTT.